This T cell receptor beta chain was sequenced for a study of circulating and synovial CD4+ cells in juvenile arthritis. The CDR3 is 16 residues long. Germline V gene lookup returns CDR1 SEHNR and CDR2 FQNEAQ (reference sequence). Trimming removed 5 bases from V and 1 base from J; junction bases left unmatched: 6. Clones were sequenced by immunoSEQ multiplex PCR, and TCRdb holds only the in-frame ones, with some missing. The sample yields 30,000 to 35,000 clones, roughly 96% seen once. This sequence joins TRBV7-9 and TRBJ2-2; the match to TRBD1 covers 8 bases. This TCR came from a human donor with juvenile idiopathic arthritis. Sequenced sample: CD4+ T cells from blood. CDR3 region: CASSRTGPGNTGELFF. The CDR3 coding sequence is TGTGCCAGCAGCCGGACAGGGCCAGGGAACACCGGGGAGCTGTTTTTT.